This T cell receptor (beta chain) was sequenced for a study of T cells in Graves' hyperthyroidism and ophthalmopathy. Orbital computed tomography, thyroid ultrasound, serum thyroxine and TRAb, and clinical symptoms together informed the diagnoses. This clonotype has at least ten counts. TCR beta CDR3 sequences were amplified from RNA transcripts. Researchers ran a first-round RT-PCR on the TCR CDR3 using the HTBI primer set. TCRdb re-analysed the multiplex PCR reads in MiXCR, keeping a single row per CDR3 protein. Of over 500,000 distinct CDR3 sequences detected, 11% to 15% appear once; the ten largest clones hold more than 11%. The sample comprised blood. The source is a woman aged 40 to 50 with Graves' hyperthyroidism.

The CDR3 DNA follows: TGTGCCAGCAGCCAAATGCGGGGGAACACTGAAGCTTTCTTT. Translating it yields CASSQMRGNTEAFF. The chain combines TRBV3-1 with TRBJ1-1, with D uncertain. Germline values: CDR1 LGHDT, CDR2 YNNKEL (reference sequence). This CDR3 spans 14 amino acids. V dropped 2 bases and J dropped 1 base, with 8 bases sitting between them.